This T cell receptor (beta chain) was obtained from a study of cytomegalovirus exposure and HLA in healthy donors. As regards this clone: The antigen remains undetermined.

Points from the study as a whole: TCR beta sequences reportedly predicted the HLA-A and HLA-B alleles of most subjects accurately. Overall, around 150 TCR beta chains were annotated as cytomegalovirus-associated.

It was with 60 Vbeta and 13 Jbeta primers that the PCR ran. Profiled with immunoSEQ multiplex PCR; TCRdb holds only in-frame clones, not every one. Of over 100,000 clones listed, around 80% are singletons. V lost 6 bases and J lost 4, with 14 bases in between. The CDR3 has 14 amino acids. Germline CDR1 is MNHEY and CDR2 is SVGAGI. Sequencing was done on a sample of PBMCs. The receptor was derived from a woman in her forties in good health and CMV-seronegative. The gene calls are TRBV6-5 and TRBJ2-3, with D possibly being TRBD1 (6 bases). The CDR3 reads CASSLGGGADTQYF. The CDR3 region has the DNA TGTGCCAGCAGCCTGGGTGGGGGCGCAGATACGCAGTATTTT.